These 23 T cell receptor beta chains came from one sample sequenced in a study of cytotoxic CD8 clonotypes in ibrutinib-treated CLL. Assay used: immunoSEQ multiplex PCR; TCRdb lists only in-frame clones, some missing. Of 55,000 to 80,000 clones in the sample, around 52% are singletons; the top ten hold around 15%. Here the sequenced sample was PBMCs, taken after 12 months of ibrutinib treatment. These receptors originate from a human donor with chronic lymphocytic leukemia.

This chain joins TRBV18 and TRBJ1-5; possibly TRBD1 for D (6 bases). Trimming removed 3 bases at V and 5 bases at J, with 14 bases between. CDR3 length: 15 amino acids. Looked up from germline, CDR1 is KGHSH and CDR2 is LQKENI. The CDR3 is CASSPKGGGDQPQHF. The CDR3 bases are TGTGCCAGCTCACCCAAGGGGGGCGGCGATCAGCCCCAGCATTTT.

This chain uses TRBV2 with TRBJ2-2; D is perhaps TRBD2 (6 bases). Germline-derived CDR1 and CDR2 are SNHLY and FYNNEI. The CDR3 length is 13 residues. V gave up 8 bases and J gave up 6 bases, with 13 bases separating them. CDR3 sequence (DNA): TGTGCCAGCTTGTCCGGGGGAGCCGGGGAGCTGTTTTTT. This codes for CASLSGGAGELFF. Based on the CDR3 plus reference TRBV2 and TRBJ2-2, the full variable domain is EPEVTQTPSHQVTQMGQEVILRCVPISNHLYFYWYRQILGQKVEFLVSFYNNEISEKSEIFDDQFSVERPDGSNFTLKIRSTKLEDSAMYFCASLSGGAGELFFGEGSRLTVL.

This clone was seen more than once but under ten times. The chain joins TRBV5-4 to TRBJ2-4; D gene ambiguous. Germline CDR1 and CDR2: SGHNT and YYREEE (reference sequence). Trimming shortened V by 0 bases and J by 8 bases, and 15 bases separated the two germline ends. The CDR3 consists of 15 residues. CDR3 DNA: TGTGCCAGCAGCTTGGGTGGGGTAGCTCCGGACATTCAGTACTTC. Encoded protein: CASSLGGVAPDIQYF.

CDR3 loop: CASSLEQRSTDTQYF. The CDR3, as DNA: TGCGCCAGCAGCTTGGAACAACGTAGCACAGATACGCAGTATTTT. The V call is TRBV5-1, the J call TRBJ2-3; D gene ambiguous. Trimming cost V 0 bases and J 0 bases, with 8 bases left between them. The germline CDR1 and CDR2 sequences are SGHRS and YFSETQ. This CDR3 has 15 residues.

This rearrangement joins TRBV20-1 to TRBJ2-7; D gene uncertain. This CDR3 contains 11 residues. The V gene lost 7 bases and the J gene lost 2 bases, with 9 bases spanning the gap. CDR1 is DFQATT and CDR2 is SNEGSKA in the germline V gene (reference sequence). The CDR3 DNA reads as TGCAGTGTAAGACTCCCCTACGAGCAGTACTTC. Translating gives CSVRLPYEQYF.

V gene TRBV2 combines with J gene TRBJ1-6; 8 bases agree with TRBD1. This CDR3 is 12 amino acids long. The germline V gene has CDR1 SNHLY and CDR2 FYNNEI. V dropped 6 bases and J dropped 12; count of bases not matched to a gene: 4. For the CDR3, the DNA is TGTGCCAGCAGGCTGGACAGGGAACCCCTCCACTTT. Protein sequence: CASRLDREPLHF.

This rearrangement joins TRBV5-4 to TRBJ2-2; D might be TRBD1 (7 bases). The V gene's germline CDR1 is SGHNT and CDR2 YYREEE (reference sequence). This CDR3 contains 15 residues. V was trimmed by 0 bases and J by 7 bases, leaving 13 bases between them. CDR3 amino acids: CASSLVPGGHGELFF. The CDR3, as DNA: TGTGCCAGCAGCTTGGTTCCAGGGGGGCACGGGGAGCTGTTTTTT.

The CDR3: CASSAFRGVGYGYTF. The CDR3 coding sequence is TGTGCCAGCAGCGCCTTCAGGGGAGTGGGCTATGGCTACACCTTC. The rearrangement links TRBV5-4 to TRBJ1-2, with D tentatively TRBD1 (6 bases). V was cut by 4 bases and J by 4 bases, with 17 bases left in between. The CDR3 has 15 amino acids. The germline V gene encodes CDR1 SGHNT and CDR2 YYREEE (reference sequence).

This clone was seen a few times. The rearrangement uses TRBV29-1 and TRBJ1-1; TRBD1 aligns across 7 bases. J was trimmed by 5 bases and V by 3 bases; bases with no gene match: 6. The CDR3 has 13 residues. Germline V CDR1 and CDR2: SQVTM, ANQGSEA. This chain's CDR3 is CSVEARGGTEAFF. Written as DNA, the CDR3 is TGCAGCGTTGAGGCCAGGGGGGGTACTGAAGCTTTCTTT.

The CDR3 DNA follows: TGTGCCAGCACCCTCATTAAAGATACGCAGTATTTT. Translating it yields CASTLIKDTQYF. V gene TRBV6-1 combines with J gene TRBJ2-3; D is undetermined. This CDR3 comprises 12 residues. CDR1 is MNHNS, CDR2 SASEGT, per germline. V lost 7 bases, J lost 5 bases, and 10 bases lay in between.

This chain joins TRBV5-8 and TRBJ1-5; no clear D gene. From germline, CDR1 is SGHTS and CDR2 YDEGEE. V lost 0 bases to trimming and J lost 6 bases, with 1 base between them. This CDR3 is 11 amino acids long. The CDR3 DNA reads TGTGCCAGCAGCTTGGCTCAGCCCCAGCATTTT. It encodes CASSLAQPQHF.

This clone has a single count. CDR3 in amino acids: CSVQVGRGYTEAFF. The CDR3 coding sequence is TGCAGCGTTCAGGTCGGCAGGGGATACACTGAAGCTTTCTTT. The rearrangement uses TRBV29-1 and TRBJ1-1, with D perhaps TRBD1 (6 bases). This CDR3 contains 14 residues. Germline V CDR1 and CDR2: SQVTM, ANQGSEA. V was cut by 5 bases and J by 3 bases, with 16 bases left in between.

This clone was counted at least ten times. This chain joins TRBV6-5 and TRBJ1-5; 7 nucleotides match TRBD1. The CDR3 consists of 14 residues. V lost 6 bases, J lost 3 bases, and 5 bases stayed unmatched. Looked up from germline, CDR1 is MNHEY and CDR2 is SVGAGI. DNA of the CDR3: TGTGCCAGCAGAACACAGGGGATCAATCAGCCCCAGCATTTT. Protein product: CASRTQGINQPQHF.

This clone was seen ten or more times. The J gene is TRBJ1-4, the V gene TRBV2, with D maybe TRBD1 (6 bases). This CDR3 is built from 14 residues. From germline, CDR1 is SNHLY and CDR2 FYNNEI. Between the trimmed V and J ends, which lost 5 bases and 4 bases, there was a span of 11 bases. CDR3 nucleotides: TGTGCCAGCAGTCCAACAGGGTTTAATGAAAAACTGTTTTTT. Protein: CASSPTGFNEKLFF. The full variable domain, with the rest looked up from reference TRBV2 and TRBJ1-4, is EPEVTQTPSHQVTQMGQEVILRCVPISNHLYFYWYRQILGQKVEFLVSFYNNEISEKSEIFDDQFSVERPDGSNFTLKIRSTKLEDSAMYFCASSPTGFNEKLFFGSGTQLSVL.

This clone was picked up one time. The gene calls are TRBV5-1 and TRBJ2-6; 9 bases line up with TRBD1. V shed 4 bases, J shed 2 bases, and the junction held 7 bases outside the gene matches. The CDR3 runs to 17 residues. The V gene's germline CDR1 is SGHRS and CDR2 YFSETQ. Here the CDR3 DNA reads TGCGCCAGCAGCCCACAGGGGGCCAGGACTGGGGCCAACGTCCTGACTTTC. Its translation: CASSPQGARTGANVLTF.

This clone was seen at least ten times. This chain joins TRBV19 and TRBJ1-2, with D possibly being TRBD1 (6 bases). Germline V gene lookup returns CDR1 LNHDA and CDR2 SQIVND (reference sequence). The CDR3 is 13 amino acids. V dropped 5 bases and J dropped 7 bases, with 14 bases sitting between them. CDR3 sequence: CASSFRDTGGYTF. CDR3 coding DNA: TGTGCCAGTAGTTTTAGGGACACTGGTGGCTACACCTTC.

Ten or more counts support this clone. The chain combines TRBV7-2 with TRBJ2-1; TRBD1 matches at 10 bases. This CDR3 has 14 amino acids. J was trimmed by 10 bases and V by 5 bases; bases with no gene match: 8. Per the germline V gene, CDR1 is SGHTA and CDR2 is FQGNSA. The CDR3 sequence is CASSLRDRGSEQFF. The CDR3, as DNA: TGTGCCAGCAGCCTCCGGGACAGGGGATCCGAGCAGTTCTTC. Drawing the rest from reference TRBV7-2 and TRBJ2-1, the complete variable domain is GAGVSQSPSNKVTEKGKDVELRCDPISGHTALYWYRQSLGQGLEFLIYFQGNSAPDKSGLPSDRFSAERTGGSVSTLTIQRTQQEDSAVYLCASSLRDRGSEQFFGPGTRLTVL.

This sequence joins TRBV6-6 and TRBJ1-2, with TRBD1 as a possible D gene (6 bases). CDR3 size: 11 residues. Trimming stripped 6 bases from V and 8 bases from J, with 10 bases between. The germline gives CDR1 MNHNY, CDR2 SVGAGI (reference sequence). CDR3 sequence (DNA): TGTGCCAGCAGCAACAGGGAGGGCTACACCTTC. It encodes CASSNREGYTF.

This chain uses TRBV7-2 with TRBJ1-2; D is unclear. The germline CDR1 and CDR2 sequences are SGHTA and FQGNSA. V lost 3 bases to trimming and J lost 1 base, with 15 bases between them. The CDR3 runs 16 residues. The CDR3 DNA sequence: TGTGCCAGCAGCTTTTCAGTCCGAAAGATTAACTATGGCTACACCTTC. It codes for CASSFSVRKINYGYTF.

The chain carries TRBV6-4 and TRBJ1-1; tentative D call: TRBD1 (6 bases). The CDR3 sequence is 14 residues long. Trimming left V 6 bases short and J 1 base short, with 12 bases between. Germline-derived CDR1 and CDR2 are MRHNA and SNTAGT. In DNA, the CDR3 is TGTGCCAGCAGAGTGCAGGGGACGAACACTGAAGCTTTCTTT. Translated: CASRVQGTNTEAFF.

The chain combines TRBV29-1 with TRBJ2-7; the D gene could be TRBD1 or TRBD2 (5 bases each). CDR1 and CDR2 (germline): SQVTM, ANQGSEA. CDR3 length equals 13 residues. V dropped 6 bases and J dropped 1 base, with 13 bases sitting between them. In DNA, the CDR3 is TGCAGCGTCCTTCTGGGACCGTCCTACGAGCAGTACTTC. Amino acid sequence: CSVLLGPSYEQYF.

This clone occurred once. The V call is TRBV5-6, the J call TRBJ2-7, with 13 bases aligning to TRBD2. The CDR3 is 19 residues long. From germline, CDR1 is SGHDT and CDR2 YYEEEE. Trimming cost V 4 bases and J 4 bases; bases outside gene matches: 17. The CDR3 loop is CASSPRTSGSHWWVYEQYF. DNA of the CDR3: TGTGCCAGCAGCCCCAGGACTAGCGGGAGTCATTGGTGGGTGTACGAGCAGTACTTC. The full variable domain, completed using reference TRBV5-6 and TRBJ2-7, is DAGVTQSPTHLIKTRGQQVTLRCSPKSGHDTVSWYQQALGQGPQFIFQYYEEEERQRGNFPDRFSGHQFPNYSSELNVNALLLGDSALYLCASSPRTSGSHWWVYEQYFGPGTRLTVT.

This clone came up a few times. The chain recombines TRBV30 with TRBJ1-4; TRBD1 agrees at 8 bases. J lost 7 bases, V lost 2 bases, and 6 bases had no gene match. The CDR3 extends over 14 amino acids. The germline gives CDR1 GTSNPN, CDR2 SVGIG (reference sequence). The CDR3 is CAWSSGGPGEKLFF. The CDR3 DNA reads TGTGCCTGGAGTTCAGGGGGCCCGGGTGAAAAACTGTTTTTT.